A single sample gave rise to the 10 T cell receptor beta chains below, sequenced in a study of cytomegalovirus exposure and HLA in healthy donors. A multiplex PCR was run with 60 Vbeta primers and 13 Jbeta primers. Method: immunoSEQ multiplex PCR; TCRdb's copy keeps in-frame clones and lacks some. The data hold some 140,000 clones, with about 80% observed a single time. Sequencing used PBMCs. All receptors derive from a male donor in good health and CMV-seropositive.

This clone came up a few times. CDR3 protein: CASSRGPPDTQYF. CDR3 in DNA: TGTGCCAGCAGCCGTGGGCCACCAGATACGCAGTATTTT. The chain is built from TRBV7-8 and TRBJ2-3, with D uncertain. Germline lookup yields CDR1 SGHVS and CDR2 FQNEAQ. Between the trimmed V and J ends, which lost 5 bases and 4 bases, there was a span of 10 bases. The CDR3 spans 13 residues.

The chain links TRBV27 to TRBJ2-7, with D uncertain. V dropped 3 bases and J dropped 4 bases, with 10 bases sitting between them. Looked up from germline, CDR1 is MNHEY and CDR2 is SMNVEV (reference sequence). The CDR3 loop spans 13 amino acids. In DNA form, the CDR3 reads TGTGCCAGCAGTTTCGGAGTTTATTACGAGCAGTACTTC. This gives the protein CASSFGVYYEQYF.

This clone was counted only a few times. The chain is built from TRBV4-1 and TRBJ1-2, with TRBD1 identical over 7 bases. Germline V gene sequence: CDR1 MGHRA, CDR2 YSYEKL. The V gene end was trimmed by 4 bases and the J gene end by 5 bases; junction bases not matched to a gene: 4. The CDR3 sequence is 13 residues long. The CDR3 DNA is TGCGCCAGCAGCCGCGGGACAGCGTATGGCTACACCTTC. It translates to CASSRGTAYGYTF.

The chain has TRBV5-5 and TRBJ2-5; TRBD2 matches at 15 bases. With V trimmed by 2 bases and J by 2 bases, 1 base remained unmatched. This CDR3 contains 16 residues. Germline assignment: CDR1 SGHKS and CDR2 YYEKEE (reference sequence). CDR3 sequence (DNA): TGTGCCAGCAGCTTCGGGACTAGCGGGGGGCAAGAGACCCAGTACTTC. This translates into CASSFGTSGGQETQYF.

J is TRBJ2-7 and V is TRBV29-1; 12 bases are a match to TRBD1. Germline V gene lookup returns CDR1 SQVTM and CDR2 ANQGSEA. The length of the CDR3 is 16 residues. J gave up 4 bases and V 1 base, and 8 bases lay outside the gene matches. The CDR3 loop reads CSVEGGPGQGAYEQYF. CDR3 nucleotides: TGCAGCGTTGAAGGTGGACCGGGACAGGGGGCGTACGAGCAGTACTTC.

This clone came up a few times. The J gene is TRBJ2-7, the V gene TRBV4-2; TRBD1 agrees at 8 bases. V lost 3 bases to trimming and J lost 1 base; unmatched junction nucleotides: 5. CDR3 size: 15 residues. Germline V lookup: CDR1 LGHNA, CDR2 YNFKEQ. The CDR3 nucleotides read TGTGCCAGCAGCCACCCGGGACAGGTGTCCTACGAGCAGTACTTC. This gives the protein CASSHPGQVSYEQYF.

The V gene is TRBV6-1, the J gene TRBJ2-2; 9 bases line up with TRBD1. Germline V CDR1 and CDR2: MNHNS, SASEGT. Trimming at V came to 8 bases and at J to 6 bases, leaving 4 bases not matched to a gene. This CDR3 comprises 13 residues. The CDR3 DNA is TGTGCCAGCGGAAGACAGGGGGCCGGGGAGCTGTTTTTT. It codes for CASGRQGAGELFF.

This clone came up a few times. The chain carries TRBV19 and TRBJ2-5, with D possibly being TRBD2 (5 bases). Per the germline V gene, CDR1 is LNHDA and CDR2 is SQIVND (reference sequence). V was clipped by 4 bases and J by 2 bases, with 5 bases between them. This CDR3 has 12 amino acids. This chain's CDR3 is CASSREQETQYF. The CDR3 coding sequence is TGTGCCAGTAGTAGGGAGCAAGAGACCCAGTACTTC. The entire variable domain, with the rest obtained from reference TRBV19 and TRBJ2-5, is as follows: DGGITQSPKYLFRKEGQNVTLSCEQNLNHDAMYWYRQDPGQGLRLIYYSQIVNDFQKGDIAEGYSVSREKKESFPLTVTSAQKNPTAFYLCASSREQETQYFGPGTRLLVL.

This chain connects TRBV4-3 to TRBJ2-7; 8 bases align to TRBD1. The V gene end was trimmed by 3 bases and the J gene end by 4 bases; junction bases not matched to a gene: 2. The CDR3 extends over 13 amino acids. The germline V gene has CDR1 LGHNA and CDR2 YSLEER. CDR3 sequence reads: CASSQGTGYEQYF. CDR3 sequence (DNA): TGCGCCAGCAGCCAGGGGACAGGTTACGAGCAGTACTTC.

V gene TRBV4-3 combines with J gene TRBJ1-6; TRBD1 agrees at 8 bases. Unmatched junction bases numbered 14, after V lost 0 bases and J lost 13 bases. This CDR3 region has 17 residues. Germline-derived CDR1 and CDR2 are LGHNA and YSLEER. The CDR3 bases are TGCGCCAGCAGCCAAGATGTGGGACAGGTCGCGAGGATCCCCCTCCACTTT. As protein: CASSQDVGQVARIPLHF.